This T cell receptor beta chain originates from a study of T-cell reconstitution after alpha-beta-depleted transplantation in children. The authors prepared the TCRbeta library with unique molecular identifiers. TCRdb redid the calling of the PCR reads with MiXCR, one entry per CDR3 protein. The sample consists of fewer than 350,000 distinct CDR3 sequences, roughly 12% of them appearing once. Study outcomes and limitations: After one year, T-cell counts and TCRbeta diversity mostly came from new T cells.

Details on this clonotype: The antigen is unknown.

This TCR derives from a male patient between 2 and 10 years old who had a stem cell transplant for chronic granulomatous disease, so the T cells may come from the graft donor. The input for sequencing was peripheral blood, taken 180 days after TCRalphabeta/CD19-depleted stem cell transplant.

The CDR3: CSVPGALARGPGWETQYF. The CDR3 DNA reads as TGCAGCGTCCCCGGGGCACTAGCGAGAGGGCCTGGGTGGGAGACCCAGTACTTC. V gene TRBV29-1 combines with J gene TRBJ2-5, with 7 bases lining up with TRBD2. The CDR3 extends over 18 amino acids. Germline V gene sequence: CDR1 SQVTM, CDR2 ANQGSEA. The V segment lost 6 bases and the J segment 5 bases; nucleotides outside the gene matches: 24.